What follows are 20 T cell receptor beta chains derived from one specimen sequenced in a study of shared clonotypes between healthy human individuals (dated by TCRdb to 2018 to 2021). CD8 naive samples consisted of CD45RO-negative cells that were positively selected for CCR7, yielding a CD45RA+CCR7+ population without TemRA cells. The method was the immunoSEQ multiplex PCR assay. TCRdb limited this immuneACCESS table to in-frame rearrangements with V and J called. A share of clones is missing; checked studies link under half to unresolved V genes, and the rest is unexplained. Here the sample has about 550,000 clones; around 95% occur a single time. Over 0.09% of the sample is taken by the ten largest. Sequenced material: naive CD8+ T cells sorted from blood. This sample's cell subset or site label indicates: CD45RA+CCR7+. The origin of the receptors is a woman aged 30 to 39 in good health.

The J gene is TRBJ2-4, the V gene TRBV6-4; 7 bases match TRBD1. V shed 0 bases, J shed 4 bases, and the junction held 6 bases outside the gene matches. The CDR3 runs to 16 residues. The germline CDR1 and CDR2 sequences are MRHNA and SNTAGT. The CDR3 here is CASSDSRDRVKNIQYF. As DNA, the CDR3 is TGTGCCAGCAGTGACTCCCGGGACAGAGTAAAAAACATTCAGTACTTC.

The V call is TRBV27, the J call TRBJ1-5; D ambiguous. Trimming stripped 3 bases from V and 0 bases from J, with 6 bases between. Germline values: CDR1 MNHEY, CDR2 SMNVEV (reference sequence). The CDR3 has 14 residues. CDR3 sequence (DNA): TGTGCCAGCAGTTTGGGGTATAGCAATCAGCCCCAGCATTTT. Translating gives CASSLGYSNQPQHF.

The rearrangement links TRBV27 to TRBJ2-1, with D uncertain. Trimming left V 7 bases short and J 12 bases short, with 13 bases between. Germline values: CDR1 MNHEY, CDR2 SMNVEV (reference sequence). The length of the CDR3 is 11 residues. The CDR3 is CASTFGALQFF. The CDR3 DNA is TGTGCCAGCACCTTTGGAGCGTTGCAGTTCTTC.

The chain uses TRBV6-1 and TRBJ1-2; D possibly corresponds to TRBD1 (6 bases). This CDR3 contains 16 residues. The V end lost 3 bases, the J end lost 2 bases, and 16 bases lay between the germline ends. The germline CDR1 and CDR2 sequences are MNHNS and SASEGT. The CDR3 reads CASSEGMGGRNYGYTF. CDR3 coding DNA: TGTGCCAGCAGTGAGGGAATGGGGGGGCGAAACTATGGCTACACCTTC.

The gene calls are TRBV28 and TRBJ1-5, with TRBD1 matching over 11 bases. The trim removed 2 bases at V and 6 bases at J, leaving 3 bases unmatched. CDR3 length equals 15 residues. Germline V gene sequence: CDR1 MDHEN, CDR2 SYDVKM. The CDR3 DNA follows: TGTGCCAGCAGTTTAAGGACAGGGGGCTTTCAGCCCCAGCATTTT. Its translation is CASSLRTGGFQPQHF.

The chain joins TRBV20-1 to TRBJ2-7; D is undetermined. The CDR3 contains 11 residues. Germline V CDR1 and CDR2: DFQATT, SNEGSKA (reference sequence). The V end lost 0 bases, the J end lost 6 bases, and 6 bases lay between the germline ends. The CDR3 here is CSARDYFEQYF. The CDR3 DNA is TGCAGTGCTAGAGATTATTTCGAGCAGTACTTC.

This clone was detected only once. V is TRBV14 and J is TRBJ2-2, with D possibly being TRBD1 or TRBD2 (5 bases each). There are 16 residues in the CDR3. Germline CDR1 SGHDN, CDR2 FVKESK. Trimming left V 3 bases short and J 6 bases short, with 17 bases between. DNA for the CDR3: TGTGCCAGCAGCCAGAGGGGAAGGGTGGAGGCCGGGGAGCTGTTTTTT. This sequence encodes CASSQRGRVEAGELFF.

Comments on this clone: Other DNA variants within this sample encode the same CDR3. The chain joins TRBV28 to TRBJ2-7; D unclear. The V end lost 2 bases, the J end lost 1 base, and 6 bases lay between the germline ends. This CDR3 region has 13 residues. Per germline, CDR1 MDHEN and CDR2 SYDVKM. The CDR3 bases are TGTGCCAGCAGTTTAGGGGAATCCTACGAGCAGTACTTC. This gives the protein CASSLGESYEQYF.

The sample holds one count of this clone. J is TRBJ2-1 and V is TRBV28; TRBD1 is a possible D gene (6 bases). CDR3 length: 17 residues. The V end lost 2 bases, the J end lost 0 bases, and 14 bases lay between the germline ends. Germline CDR1 MDHEN, CDR2 SYDVKM. DNA for the CDR3: TGTGCCAGCAGTTTACCAGGGGACCTGAGCTCCTACAATGAGCAGTTCTTC. It encodes CASSLPGDLSSYNEQFF.

This chain links TRBV7-9 with TRBJ1-2; no definite D call. The CDR3 has 15 residues. The V end lost 5 bases, the J end lost 2 bases, and 15 bases lay between the germline ends. From germline, CDR1 is SEHNR and CDR2 FQNEAQ (reference sequence). DNA of the CDR3: TGTGCCAGCAGCATCTCACAAGGGCGAAACTATGGCTACACCTTC. The encoded protein is CASSISQGRNYGYTF.

This sequence joins TRBV28 and TRBJ2-6; D gene unclear. Germline assignment: CDR1 MDHEN and CDR2 SYDVKM. Trimming stripped 2 bases from V and 0 bases from J, with 8 bases between. This CDR3 region has 16 residues. The CDR3 sequence is CASSLVRLSGANVLTF. The DNA for the CDR3 is TGTGCCAGCAGTTTAGTCAGACTCTCTGGGGCCAACGTCCTGACTTTC.

The V call is TRBV9, the J call TRBJ1-4; 9 nucleotides agree with TRBD1. V was pared by 0 bases and J by 8 bases, with 8 bases of the junction left unmatched. Looked up from germline, CDR1 is SGDLS and CDR2 is YYNGEE. CDR3 length: 16 amino acids. The CDR3 region has the DNA TGTGCCAGCAGCGTAGGACAGGGGGGTTACGGCGAAAAACTGTTTTTT. Translation gives CASSVGQGGYGEKLFF.

The V and J genes are TRBV7-2 and TRBJ2-4; weak D call: TRBD1 (5 bases). With 5 bases removed from V and 3 bases from J, the gap between germline ends came to 14 bases. The germline CDR1 and CDR2 sequences are SGHTA and FQGNSA. The CDR3 is 15 amino acids. CDR3 residues: CASSGRVIDKNIQYF. Here the CDR3 DNA reads TGTGCCAGCAGCGGCAGGGTAATTGACAAAAACATTCAGTACTTC.

The J gene is TRBJ2-7, the V gene TRBV5-5, with D possibly called TRBD1 or TRBD2 (5 bases each). The germline V and J ends were trimmed by 4 bases and 9 bases, with 23 bases remaining between them. The CDR3 runs 15 residues. CDR1 and CDR2 (germline): SGHKS, YYEKEE (reference sequence). In nucleotides, the CDR3 is TGTGCCAGCAGCAATAGTGGGGGAATCTACCATGCGCAGTACTTC. Translating it yields CASSNSGGIYHAQYF.

The chain uses TRBV2 and TRBJ2-7; 11 bases map to TRBD2. The V gene end was trimmed by 4 bases and the J gene end by 2 bases; junction bases not matched to a gene: 13. From germline, CDR1 is SNHLY and CDR2 FYNNEI. The CDR3 runs to 18 residues. CDR3 sequence reads: CASSGPSRLAGMTYEQYF. Here the CDR3 DNA reads TGTGCCAGCAGTGGGCCCTCAAGACTAGCGGGAATGACCTACGAGCAGTACTTC.

The J gene is TRBJ2-3, the V gene TRBV9; 11 positions match TRBD2. Germline lookup yields CDR1 SGDLS and CDR2 YYNGEE. This CDR3 spans 16 amino acids. V shed 4 bases and J 0 bases; nucleotides not matched to a gene: 4. CDR3 bases: TGTGCCAGCAGCCCGACTAGCGGGGCTAGCACAGATACGCAGTATTTT. Translating gives CASSPTSGASTDTQYF. The variable domain in full, completed from reference TRBV9 and TRBJ2-3, reads DSGVTQTPKHLITATGQRVTLRCSPRSGDLSVYWYQQSLDQGLQFLIQYYNGEERAKGNILERFSAQQFPDLHSELNLSSLELGDSALYFCASSPTSGASTDTQYFGPGTRLTVL.

A word on this clone: This specimen includes other DNA sequences encoding the same CDR3. This chain connects TRBV27 to TRBJ2-1; D gene uncertain. The germline gives CDR1 MNHEY, CDR2 SMNVEV (reference sequence). Deletions cut 3 bases from V and 0 bases from J, with 3 bases between. The CDR3 has 13 residues. In DNA form, the CDR3 reads TGTGCCAGCAGTTTCAGCTCCTACAATGAGCAGTTCTTC. Protein sequence: CASSFSSYNEQFF.

The chain carries TRBV28 and TRBJ2-6; D unresolved. In germline, CDR1 is MDHEN, CDR2 SYDVKM. Trimming cost V 7 bases and J 1 base, with 8 bases left between them. The CDR3 runs to 14 residues. The CDR3 loop is CASNPRSGANVLTF. Here the CDR3 DNA reads TGTGCCAGCAACCCACGATCTGGGGCCAACGTCCTGACTTTC.

The chain uses TRBV27 and TRBJ2-3; TRBD2 agrees at 11 bases. The V gene end was trimmed by 3 bases and the J gene end by 3 bases; junction bases not matched to a gene: 5. There are 16 residues in the CDR3. Germline assignment: CDR1 MNHEY and CDR2 SMNVEV (reference sequence). The CDR3 spells CASSFLLAGETDTQYF. Here the CDR3 DNA reads TGTGCCAGCAGTTTTTTACTAGCGGGAGAGACAGATACGCAGTATTTT.

This clone has just one count. This chain joins TRBV19 and TRBJ2-3, with D tentatively TRBD1 or TRBD2 (5 bases each). Germline V gene sequence: CDR1 LNHDA, CDR2 SQIVND (reference sequence). The germline V and J ends were trimmed by 9 bases and 2 bases, with 9 bases remaining between them. The CDR3 is 12 amino acids. As DNA, the CDR3 is TGTGCCAGCTCGGGGCCCACAGATACGCAGTATTTT. This translates into CASSGPTDTQYF.